The 8 T cell receptor beta chains reported below all come from one sample, sequenced in a study of cytomegalovirus exposure and HLA in healthy donors. The PCR employed 60 Vbeta primers together with 13 Jbeta primers. The assay was immunoSEQ multiplex PCR, and TCRdb's table has in-frame clones only and misses some. The sample includes 150,000 to 200,000 clones, approximately 85% seen only once; the top ten take over 2%. Sequencing was performed on PBMCs. The receptors here all came from a woman in her forties or fifties in good health and CMV-seronegative.

On this clone itself: Other DNA sequences from this sample encode an identical CDR3 as well. The chain is built from TRBV27 and TRBJ2-5; D remains unclear. CDR1 is MNHEY and CDR2 is SMNVEV in the germline V gene (reference sequence). V was cut by 0 bases and J by 2 bases, with 4 bases left in between. This CDR3 region has 13 residues. The CDR3, as DNA: TGTGCCAGCAGTTTATCGCGTCAAGAGACCCAGTACTTC. Translated: CASSLSRQETQYF.

V and J are TRBV28 and TRBJ2-1, with TRBD2 matching 11 bases. J gave up 7 bases and V 5 bases, and 4 bases lay outside the gene matches. The CDR3 loop spans 14 amino acids. Per the germline V gene, CDR1 is MDHEN and CDR2 is SYDVKM. CDR3 DNA sequence: TGTGCCAGCAGTCGAGCTAGCGGGGGGAATGAGCAGTTCTTC. It codes for CASSRASGGNEQFF.

This clone showed up just once. The chain combines TRBV28 with TRBJ1-4, with TRBD1 as a possible D gene (5 bases). The germline V gene has CDR1 MDHEN and CDR2 SYDVKM. This CDR3 region has 15 residues. Trimming removed 6 bases from V and 8 bases from J, with 19 bases in between. CDR3 coding DNA: TGTGCCAGCAGGGGGTTCGGGGGATTTGGCGAAAAACTGTTTTTT. Amino acids: CASRGFGGFGEKLFF. Looking up the rest from reference TRBV28 and TRBJ1-4 gives the full variable domain: DVKVTQSSRYLVKRTGEKVFLECVQDMDHENMFWYRQDPGLGLRLIYFSYDVKMKEKGDIPEGYSVSREKKERFSLILESASTNQTSMYLCASRGFGGFGEKLFFGSGTQLSVL.

The CDR3 loop reads CASSPAGTSGKETQYF. The CDR3 bases are TGTGCCAGCAGCCCCGCCGGGACTAGCGGAAAAGAGACCCAGTACTTC. This rearrangement joins TRBV7-6 to TRBJ2-5; TRBD2 matches 11 bases. In germline, CDR1 is SGHVS, CDR2 FNYEAQ. This CDR3 comprises 16 residues. Trimming at V came to 5 bases and at J to 3 bases, leaving 8 bases not matched to a gene.

V and J are TRBV7-9 and TRBJ1-3, with 9 positions matching TRBD1. Germline CDR1 reads SEHNR; CDR2 reads FQNEAQ (reference sequence). The CDR3 sequence is 15 residues long. J gave up 2 bases and V 10 bases, and 9 bases lay outside the gene matches. CDR3 amino acids: CANGRQGVTGNTIYF. The CDR3 DNA reads as TGTGCCAACGGTCGACAGGGGGTGACTGGAAACACCATATATTTT. Drawing the rest from reference TRBV7-9 and TRBJ1-3, the complete variable domain is DTGVSQNPRHKITKRGQNVTFRCDPISEHNRLYWYRQTLGQGPEFLTYFQNEAQLEKSRLLSDRFSAERPKGSFSTLEIQRTEQGDSAMYLCANGRQGVTGNTIYFGEGSWLTVV.

The CDR3 nucleotides are TGTGCCAGCAGCCCCCGGGACAGGGGGCGGAACGAGCAGTACTTC. Encoded protein: CASSPRDRGRNEQYF. The V and J genes are TRBV7-8 and TRBJ2-7; 12 bases agree with TRBD1. The CDR3 extends over 15 amino acids. CDR1 and CDR2 from the germline V gene are SGHVS and FQNEAQ. J lost 5 bases, V lost 5 bases, and 7 bases had no gene match.

The chain combines TRBV10-2 with TRBJ1-2, with D tentatively TRBD1 (6 bases). The CDR3 runs to 12 residues. Germline CDR1 WSHSY, CDR2 SAAADI. Trimming pared 7 bases from V and 7 bases from J, leaving 13 bases between. The chain's CDR3 is CASTRGQSGYTF. CDR3 in DNA: TGCGCCAGCACGCGGGGGCAGAGTGGCTACACCTTC.

The chain carries TRBV30 and TRBJ2-7; 13 bases are a match to TRBD2. Germline CDR1 is GTSNPN and CDR2 is SVGIG (reference sequence). This CDR3 comprises 15 residues. The trim removed 3 bases at V and 6 bases at J, leaving 8 bases unmatched. CDR3 amino acids: CAWSPGTSGMSEQYF. DNA of the CDR3: TGTGCCTGGAGCCCAGGGACTAGCGGGATGAGCGAGCAGTACTTC.